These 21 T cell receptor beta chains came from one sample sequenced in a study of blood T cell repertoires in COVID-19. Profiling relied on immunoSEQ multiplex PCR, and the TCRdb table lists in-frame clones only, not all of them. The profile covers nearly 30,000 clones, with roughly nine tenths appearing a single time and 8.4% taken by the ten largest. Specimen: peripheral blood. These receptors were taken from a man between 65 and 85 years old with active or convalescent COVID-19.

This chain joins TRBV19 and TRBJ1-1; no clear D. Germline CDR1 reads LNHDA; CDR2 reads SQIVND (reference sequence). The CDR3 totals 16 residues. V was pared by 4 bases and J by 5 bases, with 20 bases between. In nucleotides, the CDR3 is TGTGCCAGTAGTAAAAGAAGTCGGGGATCAGAAACTGAAGCTTTCTTT. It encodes CASSKRSRGSETEAFF. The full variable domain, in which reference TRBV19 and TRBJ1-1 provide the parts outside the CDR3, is DGGITQSPKYLFRKEGQNVTLSCEQNLNHDAMYWYRQDPGQGLRLIYYSQIVNDFQKGDIAEGYSVSREKKESFPLTVTSAQKNPTAFYLCASSKRSRGSETEAFFGQGTRLTVV.

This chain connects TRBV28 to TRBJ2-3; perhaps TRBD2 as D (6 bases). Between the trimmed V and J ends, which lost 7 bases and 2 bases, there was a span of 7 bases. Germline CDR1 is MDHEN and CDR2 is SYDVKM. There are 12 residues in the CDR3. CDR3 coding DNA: TGTGCCAGCACGGGGGACACAGATACGCAGTATTTT. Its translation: CASTGDTDTQYF.

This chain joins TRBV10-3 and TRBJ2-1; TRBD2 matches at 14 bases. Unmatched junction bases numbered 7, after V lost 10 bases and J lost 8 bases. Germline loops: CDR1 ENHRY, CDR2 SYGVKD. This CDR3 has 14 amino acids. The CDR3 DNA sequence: TGTGCCACGCTGGGGACTAGCGGGGGCCATGAGCAGTTCTTC. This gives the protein CATLGTSGGHEQFF.

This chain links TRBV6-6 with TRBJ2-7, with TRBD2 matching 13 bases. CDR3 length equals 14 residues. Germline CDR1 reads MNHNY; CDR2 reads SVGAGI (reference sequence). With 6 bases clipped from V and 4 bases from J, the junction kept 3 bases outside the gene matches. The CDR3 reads CASSRTSGSYEQYV. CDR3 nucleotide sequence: TGTGCCAGCAGCCGGACTAGCGGGAGTTACGAGCAGTACGTC.

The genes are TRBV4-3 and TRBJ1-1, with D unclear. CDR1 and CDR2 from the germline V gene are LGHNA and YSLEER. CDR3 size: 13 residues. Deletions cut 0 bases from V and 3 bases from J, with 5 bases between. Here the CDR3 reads CASSQEAYTEAFF. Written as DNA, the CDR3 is TGCGCCAGCAGCCAAGAAGCCTACACTGAAGCTTTCTTT.

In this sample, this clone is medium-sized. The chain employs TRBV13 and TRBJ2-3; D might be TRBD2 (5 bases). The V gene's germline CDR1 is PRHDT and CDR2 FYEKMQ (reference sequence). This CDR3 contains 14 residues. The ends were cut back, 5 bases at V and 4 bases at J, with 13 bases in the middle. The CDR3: CASSLTSPADTQYF. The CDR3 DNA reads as TGTGCCAGCAGCCTAACTAGTCCAGCAGATACGCAGTATTTT. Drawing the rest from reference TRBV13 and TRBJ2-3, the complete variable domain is AAGVIQSPRHLIKEKRETATLKCYPIPRHDTVYWYQQGPGQDPQFLISFYEKMQSDKGSIPDRFSAQQFSDYHSELNMSSLELGDSALYFCASSLTSPADTQYFGPGTRLTVL.

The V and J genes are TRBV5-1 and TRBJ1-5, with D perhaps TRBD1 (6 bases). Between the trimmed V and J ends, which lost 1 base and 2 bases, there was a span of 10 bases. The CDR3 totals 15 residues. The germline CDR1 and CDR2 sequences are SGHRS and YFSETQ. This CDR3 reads CASSLLGAGNQPQHF. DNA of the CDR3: TGCGCCAGCAGCTTGTTGGGGGCAGGCAATCAGCCCCAGCATTTT. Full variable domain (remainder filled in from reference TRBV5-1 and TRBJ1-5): KAGVTQTPRYLIKTRGQQVTLSCSPISGHRSVSWYQQTPGQGLQFLFEYFSETQRNKGNFPGRFSGRQFSNSRSEMNVSTLELGDSALYLCASSLLGAGNQPQHFGDGTRLSIL.

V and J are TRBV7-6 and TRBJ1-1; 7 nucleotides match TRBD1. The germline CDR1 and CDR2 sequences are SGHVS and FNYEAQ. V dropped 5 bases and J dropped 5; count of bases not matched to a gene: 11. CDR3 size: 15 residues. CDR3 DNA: TGTGCCAGCAGCGGACAGGCCTCGTTAAGTACTGAAGCTTTCTTT. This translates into CASSGQASLSTEAFF.

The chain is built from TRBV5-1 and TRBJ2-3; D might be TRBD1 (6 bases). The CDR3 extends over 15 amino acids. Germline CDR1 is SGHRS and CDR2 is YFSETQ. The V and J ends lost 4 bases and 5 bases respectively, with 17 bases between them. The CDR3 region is CASSEWGRGGDTQYF. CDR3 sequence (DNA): TGCGCCAGCAGCGAGTGGGGCCGAGGGGGAGATACGCAGTATTTT. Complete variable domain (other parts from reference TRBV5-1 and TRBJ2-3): KAGVTQTPRYLIKTRGQQVTLSCSPISGHRSVSWYQQTPGQGLQFLFEYFSETQRNKGNFPGRFSGRQFSNSRSEMNVSTLELGDSALYLCASSEWGRGGDTQYFGPGTRLTVL.

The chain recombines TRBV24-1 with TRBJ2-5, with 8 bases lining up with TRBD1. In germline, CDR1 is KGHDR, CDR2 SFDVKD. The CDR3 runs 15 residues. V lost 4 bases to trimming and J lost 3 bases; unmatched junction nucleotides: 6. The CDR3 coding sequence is TGTGCCACCAGTGAGTACGGACAGGGTAAAGAGACCCAGTACTTC. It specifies CATSEYGQGKETQYF.

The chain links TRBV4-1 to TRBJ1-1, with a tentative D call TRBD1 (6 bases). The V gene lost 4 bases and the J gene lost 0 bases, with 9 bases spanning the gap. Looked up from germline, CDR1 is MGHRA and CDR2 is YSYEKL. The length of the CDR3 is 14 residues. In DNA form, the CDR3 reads TGCGCCAGCAGCCCCCAGGGGTTGAACACTGAAGCTTTCTTT. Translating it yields CASSPQGLNTEAFF.

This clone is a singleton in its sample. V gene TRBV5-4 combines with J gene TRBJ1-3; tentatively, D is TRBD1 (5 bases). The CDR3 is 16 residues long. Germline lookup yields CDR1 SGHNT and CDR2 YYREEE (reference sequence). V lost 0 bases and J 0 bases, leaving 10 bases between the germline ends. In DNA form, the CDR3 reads TGTGCCAGCAGCTTGGCCGGGGGGAGCTCTGGAAACACCATATATTTT. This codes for CASSLAGGSSGNTIYF.

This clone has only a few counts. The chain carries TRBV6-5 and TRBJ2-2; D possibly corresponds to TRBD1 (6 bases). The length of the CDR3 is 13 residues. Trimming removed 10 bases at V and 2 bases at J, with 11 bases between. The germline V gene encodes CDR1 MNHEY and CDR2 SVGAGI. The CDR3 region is CANGTSNTGELFF. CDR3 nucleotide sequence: TGTGCCAATGGGACAAGTAACACCGGGGAGCTGTTTTTT.

This CDR3 is CATSIGGRETQYF. The DNA for the CDR3 is TGTGCCACCAGCATCGGGGGGCGAGAGACCCAGTACTTC. This chain connects TRBV15 to TRBJ2-5, with a possible D match to TRBD2 (7 bases). Trimming stripped 4 bases from V and 4 bases from J, with 10 bases between. Germline-derived CDR1 and CDR2 are LNHNV and YYDKDF (reference sequence). The CDR3 sequence is 13 residues long. The variable domain in full, completed from reference TRBV15 and TRBJ2-5, reads DAMVIQNPRYQVTQFGKPVTLSCSQTLNHNVMYWYQQKSSQAPKLLFHYYDKDFNNEADTPDNFQSRRPNTSFCFLDIRSPGLGDTAMYLCATSIGGRETQYFGPGTRLLVL.

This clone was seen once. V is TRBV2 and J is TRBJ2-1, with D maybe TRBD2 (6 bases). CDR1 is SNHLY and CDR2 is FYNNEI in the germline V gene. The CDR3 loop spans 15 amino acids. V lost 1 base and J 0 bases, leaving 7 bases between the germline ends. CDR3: CASSEVGGSYNEQFF. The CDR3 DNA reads TGTGCCAGCAGTGAAGTCGGGGGCTCCTACAATGAGCAGTTCTTC.

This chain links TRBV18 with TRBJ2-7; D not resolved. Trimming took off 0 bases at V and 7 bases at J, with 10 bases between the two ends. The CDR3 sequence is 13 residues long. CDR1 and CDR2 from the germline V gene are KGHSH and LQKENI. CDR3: CASSPPAAVEQYF. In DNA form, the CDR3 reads TGTGCCAGCTCACCACCGGCCGCCGTGGAGCAGTACTTC.

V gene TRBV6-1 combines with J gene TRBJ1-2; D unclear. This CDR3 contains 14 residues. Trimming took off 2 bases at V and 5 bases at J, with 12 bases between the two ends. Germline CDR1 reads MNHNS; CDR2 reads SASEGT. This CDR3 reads CASSEPQSRYGYTF. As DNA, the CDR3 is TGTGCCAGCAGTGAACCACAGTCAAGATATGGCTACACCTTC.

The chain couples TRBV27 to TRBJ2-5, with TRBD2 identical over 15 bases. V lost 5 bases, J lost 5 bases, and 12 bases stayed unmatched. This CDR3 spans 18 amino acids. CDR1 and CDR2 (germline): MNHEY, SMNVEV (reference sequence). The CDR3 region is CASSQGLAGGWRVETQYF. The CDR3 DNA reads TGTGCCAGCAGTCAGGGACTAGCGGGGGGATGGAGGGTGGAGACCCAGTACTTC.

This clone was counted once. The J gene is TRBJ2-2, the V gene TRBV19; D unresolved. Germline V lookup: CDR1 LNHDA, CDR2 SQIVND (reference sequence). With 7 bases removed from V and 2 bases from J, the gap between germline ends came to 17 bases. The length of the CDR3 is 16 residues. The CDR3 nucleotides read TGTGCCAGTACCAAAAACCCGACGGGTAACACCGGGGAGCTGTTTTTT. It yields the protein CASTKNPTGNTGELFF.

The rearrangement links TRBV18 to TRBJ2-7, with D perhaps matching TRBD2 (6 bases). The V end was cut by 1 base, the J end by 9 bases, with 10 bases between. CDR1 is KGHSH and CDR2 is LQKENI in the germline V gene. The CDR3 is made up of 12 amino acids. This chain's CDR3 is CASSPREDGQYF. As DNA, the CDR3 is TGTGCCAGCTCACCACGGGAGGACGGGCAGTACTTC.

The CDR3 DNA reads TGTGCCAGCAGCTTGGGTGGTTTCAAGGGAGGCCTCCACTTT. Its translation: CASSLGGFKGGLHF. The chain recombines TRBV5-5 with TRBJ1-6; D is unclear. The CDR3 covers 14 residues. The germline V and J ends were trimmed by 0 bases and 15 bases, with 16 bases remaining between them. Germline V gene lookup returns CDR1 SGHKS and CDR2 YYEKEE (reference sequence). Based on the CDR3 plus reference TRBV5-5 and TRBJ1-6, the full variable domain is DAGVTQSPTHLIKTRGQQVTLRCSPISGHKSVSWYQQVLGQGPQFIFQYYEKEERGRGNFPDRFSARQFPNYSSELNVNALLLGDSALYLCASSLGGFKGGLHFGNGTRLTVT.